This entry features one T cell receptor beta chain sequence. The antigen remains undetermined. Other nucleotide sequences from this sample produce the same CDR3. PCR employed 60 Vbeta and 13 Jbeta primers. TCRdb's table, derived via immunoSEQ multiplex PCR, lists solely in-frame clones and lacks some. The sample includes around 190,000 clones, about 9% of them seen just once. The data belong to a study of cytomegalovirus exposure and HLA in healthy donors. The CDR3 sequence is 14 residues long. Per germline, CDR1 KGHSH and CDR2 LQKENI. V was clipped by 3 bases and J by 5 bases; unmatched bases: 1. Study results and caveats: Researchers reportedly found TCR beta sequences accurately predicted most subjects' HLA-A and HLA-B alleles. Whilst most TCR sequences proved rare, a subset of public TCRs occurred across many donors. The CMV antigen specificity of a few CMV-associated chains was confirmed through in vitro analysis. As was reported, the classifier diagnosed cytomegalovirus status with high specificity and sensitivity.

The sample comprised PBMCs. The rearrangement links TRBV18 to TRBJ1-4; 9 bases map to TRBD1. The clonotype was recovered from a woman in her twenties or thirties in good health and CMV-seropositive. This CDR3 is CASSPGQGNEKLFF. In DNA, the CDR3 is TGTGCCAGCTCACCGGGACAGGGAAATGAAAAACTGTTTTTT.